This entry describes one T cell receptor (beta chain). This entry belongs to a study of blood T cell repertoires in COVID-19. Across the study: From T cells, B-cell-depleted T cells, or PBMCs came the material, which was cDNA or gDNA.

Methods used by the authors: Scientists estimated how many nucleated cells there were by amplifying reference gene primers. Using immunoSEQ multiplex PCR, the repertoire was profiled, and TCRdb retains in-frame clones only, with some absent. V and J calls and clone size are those listed in that table; D and trimming were worked out from the DNA. The table has over 200,000 clones, approximately 91% seen once. The CDR3 covers 14 residues. V lost 8 bases to trimming and J lost 4 bases, with 12 bases between them. The germline CDR1 and CDR2 sequences are MNHEY and SVGAGI. The sample taken for sequencing was peripheral blood. The chain carries TRBV6-5 and TRBJ1-6; D gene uncertain. This clonotype was sampled from a middle-aged woman with acute or convalescent COVID-19. CDR3 DNA sequence: TGTGCCAGCCAAGTCGCGGGGTATAATTCACCCCTCCACTTT. Encoded protein: CASQVAGYNSPLHF.